This T cell receptor (beta chain) originates from a study of cytomegalovirus exposure and HLA in healthy donors. Across the whole study: The approximately 660 first-cohort repertoires shared a platform with the approximately 120 validation repertoires, as reported in a later analysis.

Only in-frame clones appear in the TCRdb table, and some are missing; sequencing was by immunoSEQ multiplex PCR. This sample has a few hundred thousand clones; around 90% occur once, and the top ten carry 0.3% to 0.4%. This clone was counted a single time. Its antigen remains unknown. Study-wide points: The majority of TCR sequences were rare, yet some public TCRs appeared in many donors. The study labeled roughly 160 TCR beta chains cytomegalovirus-associated.

The donors were part of the roughly 120-subject validation cohort, which stood apart from the roughly 640-subject first cohort. Sequencing used PBMCs. The TCR was taken from a woman between 18 and 29 years old in good health and CMV-seronegative.

CDR3 protein: CASSEPGVHTQYF. CDR3 coding DNA: TGCGCCAGCAGTGAACCAGGGGTTCATACGCAGTATTTT. The rearrangement joins TRBV10-2 to TRBJ2-3, with D maybe TRBD1 (6 bases). Trimming cost V 3 bases and J 7 bases, with 11 bases left between them. Germline CDR1 is WSHSY and CDR2 is SAAADI. CDR3 length: 13 residues.